This T cell receptor (beta chain) was retrieved from a study of blood T cell repertoires in COVID-19. Across the whole study: From T cells, B-cell-depleted T cells, or PBMCs came the material, which was cDNA or gDNA.

This CDR3 is built from 17 residues. The J segment lost 5 bases and the V segment lost 1 base, leaving 8 bases of the junction unmatched. Germline lookup yields CDR1 MNHEY and CDR2 SMNVEV (reference sequence). Authors' data handling: The assay estimated nucleated cells by amplifying reference gene primers. Using immunoSEQ multiplex PCR, the repertoire was profiled, and TCRdb retains in-frame clones only, with some absent. That table furnishes V, J and clone size, whereas the DNA furnished D and trimming. The table lists 95,000 or so clones, approximately 80% of them singletons. This clone has a handful of counts. Enrolment of Seattle patients took place during active infection, and they were followed longitudinally.

The sequencing sample was made of peripheral blood. This chain links TRBV27 with TRBJ2-7, with 13 bases aligning to TRBD2. This TCR was recovered from an older man with COVID-19, enrolled during active disease. For the CDR3, the DNA is TGTGCCAGCAGTTTATGGGACAGGACTAGCGGGAGCCACGAGCAGTACTTC. It is translated as CASSLWDRTSGSHEQYF.